Presented here are 28 T cell receptor beta chains from one specimen sequenced in a study of shared clonotypes between healthy human individuals. Only in-frame clones appear in the TCRdb table, and some are missing; sequencing was by immunoSEQ multiplex PCR. This table has roughly 2.2 million clones, 80% to 95% appearing once. Specimen: naive CD4+ T cells from PBMCs. The subset is: CD45RA+ positively selected. Receptor source: a man in his late teens or twenties in good health. Some clones in this sample may be carry-over from other donors' samples.

J is TRBJ2-5 and V is TRBV29-1; D possibly corresponds to TRBD2 (6 bases). Trimming shortened V by 0 bases and J by 4 bases, and 9 bases separated the two germline ends. Germline lookup yields CDR1 SQVTM and CDR2 ANQGSEA. The CDR3 sequence is 13 residues long. CDR3 nucleotide sequence: TGCAGCGTTGAAGATAGGAGGGGAGAGACCCAGTACTTC. As protein: CSVEDRRGETQYF.

The chain uses TRBV7-2 and TRBJ2-7; no reliable D call. V lost 5 bases, J lost 0 bases, and 8 bases lay in between. This CDR3 spans 13 amino acids. Looked up from germline, CDR1 is SGHTA and CDR2 is FQGNSA. The CDR3 region has the DNA TGTGCCAGCAGCAAGGATTACTCCTACGAGCAGTACTTC. Its translation is CASSKDYSYEQYF. The complete variable domain, with remaining parts taken from reference TRBV7-2 and TRBJ2-7, reads GAGVSQSPSNKVTEKGKDVELRCDPISGHTALYWYRQSLGQGLEFLIYFQGNSAPDKSGLPSDRFSAERTGGSVSTLTIQRTQQEDSAVYLCASSKDYSYEQYFGPGTRLTVT.

This clone was detected only a few times. J is TRBJ1-1 and V is TRBV5-1; 9 bases match TRBD1. The CDR3 consists of 16 residues. J gave up 5 bases and V 1 base, and 9 bases lay outside the gene matches. Germline V lookup: CDR1 SGHRS, CDR2 YFSETQ. The DNA for the CDR3 is TGCGCCAGCAGCTTGACAGGGGGCCCAGGGTGGACTGAAGCTTTCTTT. This sequence encodes CASSLTGGPGWTEAFF.

This chain connects TRBV28 to TRBJ2-5; TRBD2 might be the D (6 bases). V shed 8 bases and J shed 2 bases, with 12 bases lying between them. The CDR3 has 13 residues. Germline assignment: CDR1 MDHEN and CDR2 SYDVKM. As DNA, the CDR3 is TGTGCCAGCCTCGATGGAGGGCAAGAGACCCAGTACTTC. It codes for CASLDGGQETQYF.

The chain joins TRBV7-3 to TRBJ2-3; 8 positions agree with TRBD2. Looked up from germline, CDR1 is SGHTA and CDR2 is FQGTGA. The CDR3 totals 18 residues. V lost 5 bases and J lost 4; bases outside the gene matches: 17. This chain's CDR3 is CASSLRPPAGEGADTQYF. The CDR3 bases are TGTGCCAGCAGCCTTCGTCCCCCAGCGGGAGAGGGCGCAGATACGCAGTATTTT.

V usage is TRBV9 and J usage is TRBJ2-1; 8 bases are shared with TRBD2. The germline gives CDR1 SGDLS, CDR2 YYNGEE. CDR3 length: 15 amino acids. Germline trimming cut 4 bases from V and 7 bases from J; bases unmatched to any gene: 10. In DNA form, the CDR3 reads TGTGCCAGCAGCCCCCAAGCGGGAGCATGGAATGAGCAGTTCTTC. Amino acid sequence: CASSPQAGAWNEQFF.

The chain combines TRBV6-6 with TRBJ1-2; D possibly corresponds to TRBD1 (5 bases). There are 14 residues in the CDR3. Germline V gene sequence: CDR1 MNHNY, CDR2 SVGAGI (reference sequence). V dropped 0 bases and J dropped 6 bases, with 11 bases sitting between them. CDR3 DNA sequence: TGTGCCAGCAGTTACTCGGGGGGGGTAGATGGCTACACCTTC. Its translation is CASSYSGGVDGYTF.

V gene TRBV13 combines with J gene TRBJ2-3, with TRBD2 as a possible D gene (6 bases). The germline V and J ends were trimmed by 2 bases and 8 bases, with 17 bases remaining between them. The CDR3 runs 15 residues. CDR1 is PRHDT, CDR2 FYEKMQ, per germline (reference sequence). The CDR3, as DNA: TGTGCCAGCAGCTTACGACTGAGCGGGTCAGGTACGCAGTATTTT. It yields the protein CASSLRLSGSGTQYF.

The V gene is TRBV5-1, the J gene TRBJ2-7, with 9 bases that match TRBD1. Trimming cost V 4 bases and J 6 bases; bases outside gene matches: 14. CDR1 and CDR2 from the germline V gene are SGHRS and YFSETQ. The CDR3 loop spans 16 amino acids. For the CDR3, the DNA is TGCGCCAGCAGCCTCAAAAATCCCGGACAGGGGTCCGAGCAGTACTTC. Protein: CASSLKNPGQGSEQYF. Using reference TRBV5-1 and TRBJ2-7 for the parts outside the CDR3, the full variable domain is KAGVTQTPRYLIKTRGQQVTLSCSPISGHRSVSWYQQTPGQGLQFLFEYFSETQRNKGNFPGRFSGRQFSNSRSEMNVSTLELGDSALYLCASSLKNPGQGSEQYFGPGTRLTVT.

The rearrangement links TRBV7-2 to TRBJ2-6; D possibly corresponds to TRBD1 (6 bases). CDR1 and CDR2 (germline): SGHTA, FQGNSA. V lost 1 base to trimming and J lost 0 bases, with 13 bases between them. CDR3 length: 18 amino acids. The CDR3 DNA is TGTGCCAGCAGCTTAGTGGGCAGGGGAAGCTCTGGGGCCAACGTCCTGACTTTC. Its translation: CASSLVGRGSSGANVLTF.

The chain carries TRBV6-5 and TRBJ2-3; TRBD2 is a possible D gene (5 bases). The ends were cut back, 5 bases at V and 2 bases at J, with 11 bases in the middle. Germline CDR1 is MNHEY and CDR2 is SVGAGI. CDR3 length equals 14 residues. The CDR3: CASSPPGYTDTQYF. The CDR3 DNA reads as TGTGCCAGCAGTCCCCCGGGGTACACAGATACGCAGTATTTT.

This chain connects TRBV7-2 to TRBJ2-7, with D perhaps matching TRBD1 or TRBD2 (5 bases each). Looked up from germline, CDR1 is SGHTA and CDR2 is FQGNSA. The CDR3 loop spans 15 amino acids. Trimming removed 5 bases at V and 4 bases at J, with 18 bases between. In nucleotides, the CDR3 is TGTGCCAGCAGCCACGCCGGGACCAGAGTTTACGAGCAGTACTTC. Translation gives CASSHAGTRVYEQYF.

The chain joins TRBV18 to TRBJ1-1; D is ambiguous. Germline V lookup: CDR1 KGHSH, CDR2 LQKENI. The length of the CDR3 is 14 residues. V dropped 1 base and J dropped 1 base, with 7 bases sitting between them. This CDR3 is CASSPLQQNTEAFF. CDR3 DNA: TGTGCCAGCTCACCACTCCAACAGAACACTGAAGCTTTCTTT.

The CDR3 nucleotides read TGTGCCAGCAGCCTGACGGGGGGGCTGGAAAACATTCAGTACTTC. Translation gives CASSLTGGLENIQYF. The V and J genes are TRBV14 and TRBJ2-4; 8 bases fit TRBD2. Germline V lookup: CDR1 SGHDN, CDR2 FVKESK. This CDR3 region has 15 residues. The J segment lost 5 bases and the V segment lost 4 bases, leaving 7 bases of the junction unmatched.

This rearrangement joins TRBV19 to TRBJ2-5; TRBD2 aligns across 11 bases. V dropped 3 bases and J dropped 4; count of bases not matched to a gene: 10. Germline V gene data show CDR1 as LNHDA and CDR2 as SQIVND (reference sequence). This CDR3 has 17 amino acids. The CDR3 is CASSIGLAGGLRETQYF. The CDR3 DNA sequence: TGTGCCAGTAGTATCGGTCTAGCGGGAGGATTGCGAGAGACCCAGTACTTC.

The rearrangement joins TRBV30 to TRBJ2-2; 8 bases line up with TRBD2. The CDR3 spans 14 residues. V trimming: 2 bases; J trimming: 6 bases; junction bases outside the gene matches: 5. CDR1 and CDR2 from the germline V gene are GTSNPN and SVGIG (reference sequence). The CDR3 sequence is CAWSREGWSGELFF. CDR3 DNA: TGTGCCTGGAGTCGGGAGGGGTGGTCCGGGGAGCTGTTTTTT.

This clone has just a few counts. The CDR3 region is CASTGHLRVTF. The CDR3 DNA follows: TGTGCCAGTACGGGACACCTCAGGGTAACCTTC. This chain uses TRBV19 with TRBJ1-2; weak D call: TRBD1 (6 bases). The CDR3 runs to 11 residues. Germline loops: CDR1 LNHDA, CDR2 SQIVND (reference sequence). Trimming cost V 7 bases and J 14 bases, with 17 bases left between them.

The gene calls are TRBV7-9 and TRBJ1-5; 9 bases are a match to TRBD1. This CDR3 is built from 15 residues. V lost 5 bases, J lost 4 bases, and 6 bases stayed unmatched. Germline V gene lookup returns CDR1 SEHNR and CDR2 FQNEAQ (reference sequence). CDR3 sequence reads: CASSLTTGGNQPQHF. As DNA, the CDR3 is TGTGCCAGCAGCCTCACGACAGGGGGGAATCAGCCCCAGCATTTT.

The chain uses TRBV30 and TRBJ2-1; perhaps TRBD1 as D (6 bases). Germline V gives CDR1 GTSNPN, CDR2 SVGIG (reference sequence). The V and J ends lost 7 bases and 0 bases respectively, with 13 bases between them. This CDR3 contains 14 residues. DNA of the CDR3: TGTGCCTACCAACAGGGAGCCTCCTACAATGAGCAGTTCTTC. Protein: CAYQQGASYNEQFF.

For this clone: Other DNA sequences in the sample encode the same CDR3. The chain combines TRBV6-1 with TRBJ2-5; TRBD1 matches at 10 bases. There are 13 residues in the CDR3. Germline V gene data show CDR1 as MNHNS and CDR2 as SASEGT. V shed 6 bases, J shed 4 bases, and the junction held 2 bases outside the gene matches. CDR3 loop: CASRTGGGETQYF. DNA for the CDR3: TGTGCCAGCAGGACAGGGGGCGGAGAGACCCAGTACTTC.

This clone has a single count. The V gene is TRBV5-5, the J gene TRBJ1-3; D gene ambiguous. This CDR3 is built from 13 residues. Germline CDR1 and CDR2: SGHKS and YYEKEE (reference sequence). V shed 0 bases and J shed 4 bases, with 5 bases lying between them. The CDR3 nucleotides read TGTGCCAGCAGCTTGGGGCCGGGAAACACCATATATTTT. Translation gives CASSLGPGNTIYF.

The chain carries TRBV6-5 and TRBJ2-7; D is ambiguous. Germline CDR1 reads MNHEY; CDR2 reads SVGAGI. The V gene lost 3 bases and the J gene lost 4 bases, with 13 bases spanning the gap. This CDR3 is 14 amino acids long. The DNA for the CDR3 is TGTGCCAGCAGTTATAGTTTCGGCCGTTACGAGCAGTACTTC. Residues: CASSYSFGRYEQYF.

This chain uses TRBV5-1 with TRBJ1-3; unclear D gene. CDR1 is SGHRS and CDR2 is YFSETQ in the germline V gene. V was shortened by 5 bases and J by 0 bases, with 3 bases between the two germline ends. The CDR3 runs to 12 residues. The CDR3 is CASRLSGNTIYF. The CDR3 coding sequence is TGCGCCAGCAGACTCTCTGGAAACACCATATATTTT.

This chain links TRBV28 with TRBJ2-7; perhaps TRBD2 as D (6 bases). Germline values: CDR1 MDHEN, CDR2 SYDVKM. The length of the CDR3 is 16 residues. Trimming stripped 4 bases from V and 7 bases from J, with 23 bases between. In DNA, the CDR3 is TGTGCCAGCAGTTCCCCCCCAGGTGGAGGGGTAGGGGAGCAGTACTTC. Translation gives CASSSPPGGGVGEQYF.

The count of this clone is one. This chain uses TRBV18 with TRBJ2-7; 11 nucleotides agree with TRBD2. The CDR3 runs to 17 residues. V dropped 3 bases and J dropped 2; count of bases not matched to a gene: 9. CDR1 is KGHSH, CDR2 LQKENI, per germline. The CDR3 loop reads CASSPPGGLAVPYEQYF. In DNA form, the CDR3 reads TGTGCCAGCTCACCTCCGGGGGGACTAGCGGTCCCCTACGAGCAGTACTTC.

The chain joins TRBV6-6 to TRBJ1-5; 9 nucleotides agree with TRBD1. Losses at the gene ends were 5 bases for V and 1 base for J; bases not matched to a gene: 3. The V gene's germline CDR1 is MNHNY and CDR2 SVGAGI (reference sequence). The CDR3 is 15 residues long. Here the CDR3 reads CASSTGQGSNQPQHF. The CDR3 DNA reads TGTGCCAGCAGTACAGGACAGGGGAGCAATCAGCCCCAGCATTTT.

The rearrangement joins TRBV5-6 to TRBJ2-5, with D possibly TRBD2 on 6 matching bases. Germline V lookup: CDR1 SGHDT, CDR2 YYEEEE. V lost 4 bases to trimming and J lost 5 bases, with 21 bases between them. This CDR3 has 16 amino acids. The DNA for the CDR3 is TGTGCCAGCAGCCCCTTACGCACCGGGGGTGGCGAGACCCAGTACTTC. It yields the protein CASSPLRTGGGETQYF. Variable domain in full (rest from reference TRBV5-6 and TRBJ2-5): DAGVTQSPTHLIKTRGQQVTLRCSPKSGHDTVSWYQQALGQGPQFIFQYYEEEERQRGNFPDRFSGHQFPNYSSELNVNALLLGDSALYLCASSPLRTGGGETQYFGPGTRLLVL.

This clone appeared once. The rearrangement joins TRBV14 to TRBJ2-1; 12 bases fit TRBD2. This CDR3 has 16 residues. V lost 3 bases, J lost 6 bases, and 6 bases stayed unmatched. Germline lookup yields CDR1 SGHDN and CDR2 FVKESK. As DNA, the CDR3 is TGTGCCAGCAGCCACCTGGGACTAGCGGGTGGCAATGAGCAGTTCTTC. It yields the protein CASSHLGLAGGNEQFF. Drawing the rest from reference TRBV14 and TRBJ2-1, the complete variable domain is EAGVTQFPSHSVIEKGQTVTLRCDPISGHDNLYWYRRVMGKEIKFLLHFVKESKQDESGMPNNRFLAERTGGTYSTLKVQPAELEDSGVYFCASSHLGLAGGNEQFFGPGTRLTVL.